A selection of T cell receptor beta chains follows, all from one sample in a study of CD8 T cells in Susac syndrome. TCRdb independently ran MiXCR on the immunoSEQ multiplex PCR reads; one entry per CDR3 protein. The profile shows approximately 150,000 distinct CDR3 sequences, less than 95% of them singletons. Sequencing was performed on CD4+ T cells from PBMCs. Receptors originate from a human donor in good health. The CDR3 runs from the conserved cysteine through the conserved F or W. D genes are given only for firm matches. Clone size, where shown, is once, few, many, or a class for clones that have expanded.

.,TRBD1,TRBJ1-2,TRBV3-1,CASSPAGQGYGYTF,TGTGCCAGCAGCCCCGCGGGACAGGGATATGGCTACACCTTC
.,.,TRBJ2-3,TRBV2,CASSVLTDTQYF,TGTGCCAGCAGCGTTCTTACAGATACGCAGTATTTT
.,TRBD1,TRBJ2-1,TRBV5-1,CASSVPGQGREFF,TGCGCCAGCAGCGTACCGGGACAGGGGAGGGAGTTCTTC
.,.,TRBJ1-1,TRBV5-1,CASSLVRLGTEAFF,TGCGCCAGCAGCTTGGTTCGGCTGGGCACTGAAGCTTTCTTT
.,.,TRBJ1-1,TRBV5-4,CASNLQGTNTEAFF,TGTGCCAGCAACTTACAGGGTACGAACACTGAAGCTTTCTTT
.,.,TRBJ2-7,TRBV6-1,CASSEEPRSYEQYF,TGTGCCAGCAGTGAAGAGCCCAGGAGCTACGAGCAGTACTTC
.,.,TRBJ2-6,TRBV12-3/TRBV12-4,CASRIGQVLAGANVLTF,TGTGCCAGCAGAATTGGGCAGGTCTTGGCCGGGGCCAACGTCCTGACTTTC
.,TRBD1,TRBJ1-1,TRBV30,CAWSGGTGRMNTEAFF,TGTGCCTGGAGTGGGGGGACAGGGAGAATGAACACTGAAGCTTTCTTT
.,TRBD1,TRBJ1-1,TRBV5-1,CASSPGQGSENTEAFF,TGCGCCAGCAGCCCCGGACAGGGGAGTGAGAACACTGAAGCTTTCTTT
.,TRBD2,TRBJ2-1,TRBV5-6,CASRHGTSGSLGYNEQFF,TGTGCCAGCAGACACGGGACTAGCGGGAGTCTTGGCTACAATGAGCAGTTCTTC
.,.,TRBJ2-4,TRBV5-6,CASSSGAQNIQYF,TGTGCCAGCAGCTCCGGGGCCCAAAACATTCAGTACTTC
.,.,TRBJ2-7,TRBV5-1,CASKQDIPSYEQYF,TGCGCCAGCAAACAAGACATTCCTTCCTACGAGCAGTACTTC
few,.,TRBJ1-4,TRBV6-1,CASNTGGANEKLFF,TGTGCCAGCAATACAGGAGGAGCTAATGAAAAACTGTTTTTT
.,TRBD1,TRBJ1-4,TRBV10-3,CATGTGGFNEKLFF,TGTGCCACAGGGACAGGGGGCTTTAACGAAAAACTGTTTTTT
.,.,TRBJ1-1,TRBV7-2,CASSLGTANTEAFF,TGTGCCAGCAGCTTAGGGACAGCGAACACTGAAGCTTTCTTT
.,.,TRBJ2-5,TRBV6-1,CASSGTNKETQYF,TGTGCCAGCAGTGGAACTAATAAAGAGACCCAGTACTTC
.,.,TRBJ1-2,TRBV2,CASSESETVDGYTF,TGTGCCAGCAGTGAATCGGAGACAGTAGATGGCTACACCTTC
once,.,TRBJ2-5,TRBV5-4,CASSPLARRETQYF,TGTGCCAGCAGCCCTTTGGCCAGGAGGGAGACCCAGTACTTC
.,.,TRBJ2-2,TRBV7-9,CASSNLENTGELFF,TGTGCCAGCAGCAACCTCGAGAACACCGGGGAGCTGTTTTTT
.,.,TRBJ2-6,TRBV2,CASSGGRRLANVLTF,TGTGCCAGCAGTGGAGGGCGCCGATTGGCCAACGTCCTGACTTTC
.,TRBD1,TRBJ1-5,TRBV7-2,CASSSTGGAQQPQHF,TGTGCCAGCAGTTCCACAGGGGGCGCACAACAGCCCCAGCATTTT
.,.,TRBJ2-3,TRBV11-2,CASSLGPRDTQYF,TGTGCCAGCAGCTTAGGCCCTAGGGATACGCAGTATTTT
.,.,TRBJ2-6,TRBV5-4,CASSLQGSGANVLTF,TGTGCCAGCAGCCTACAGGGCTCTGGGGCCAACGTCCTGACTTTC
.,.,TRBJ2-7,TRBV20-1,CSASDDYEQYF,TGCAGTGCTTCGGACGACTACGAGCAGTACTTC
.,.,TRBJ2-7,TRBV2,CASSVRGASYEQYF,TGTGCCAGCAGTGTTCGGGGGGCCTCCTACGAGCAGTACTTC
.,TRBD2,TRBJ2-7,TRBV20-1,CSAPVTGGRSYEQYF,TGCAGTGCTCCCGTAACTGGCGGGAGGTCCTACGAGCAGTACTTC
.,TRBD1,TRBJ2-3,TRBV29-1,CSVGTGTDTQYF,TGCAGCGTCGGGACAGGGACAGATACGCAGTATTTT